The 5 T cell receptor beta chains below come from one sample, sequenced in a study of long-term antiretroviral therapy in people with HIV. Running of the v3.0 immunoSEQ assay took place at survey level. Sequencing was performed with immunoSEQ multiplex PCR; in TCRdb, only in-frame clones are kept and a portion is missing. The repertoire has tens of thousands of clones, around nine tenths of them found once; the top ten carry roughly 4.3%. The sequences come from unsorted PBMCs, collected 5.2 years after starting antiretroviral therapy. The source of these receptors is a woman aged 35 to 49 with HIV.

This rearrangement joins TRBV7-2 to TRBJ2-1; the D gene could be TRBD1 or TRBD2 (7 bases each). The V end was cut by 5 bases, the J end by 9 bases, with 14 bases between. The CDR3 is 13 residues long. CDR1 is SGHTA and CDR2 is FQGNSA in the germline V gene. The CDR3 DNA reads TGTGCCAGCAGCACGACAGGGAGGGGTGAGCAGTTCTTC. Its protein product is CASSTTGRGEQFF.

The chain uses TRBV6-5 and TRBJ2-7; either TRBD1 or TRBD2 may fit D (5 bases each). Trimming took 3 bases from V and 3 from J, leaving 18 bases between them. The CDR3 loop spans 16 amino acids. Germline V lookup: CDR1 MNHEY, CDR2 SVGAGI. The CDR3 here is CASSYPGLRGRYEQYF. The DNA of the CDR3 is TGTGCCAGCAGTTATCCAGGATTGAGGGGTCGCTACGAGCAGTACTTC.

CDR3 nucleotide sequence: TGTGCCAGCAGTGAAGAATACGGGGAGCTGTTTTTT. It specifies CASSEEYGELFF. V usage is TRBV2 and J usage is TRBJ2-2; D gene unclear. Per germline, CDR1 SNHLY and CDR2 FYNNEI. Trimming removed 1 base from V and 7 bases from J, with 4 bases in between. The CDR3 consists of 12 residues.

This rearrangement joins TRBV7-2 to TRBJ1-2, with D possibly being TRBD1 (5 bases). The V gene lost 5 bases and the J gene lost 8 bases, with 24 bases spanning the gap. This CDR3 has 16 residues. Germline V CDR1 and CDR2: SGHTA, FQGNSA. CDR3 region: CASSPSSADTGRGYTF. The CDR3 DNA is TGTGCCAGCAGCCCGAGCAGTGCGGACACCGGCCGGGGCTACACCTTC.

The V call is TRBV6-5, the J call TRBJ1-5; 7 positions match TRBD1. CDR1 MNHEY and CDR2 SVGAGI come from the germline V gene. Germline trimming cut 6 bases from V and 7 bases from J; bases unmatched to any gene: 9. CDR3 length: 14 residues. Here the CDR3 DNA reads TGTGCCAGCAGCTCCGGGACAGCATGGCAGCCCCAGCATTTT. Protein sequence: CASSSGTAWQPQHF.